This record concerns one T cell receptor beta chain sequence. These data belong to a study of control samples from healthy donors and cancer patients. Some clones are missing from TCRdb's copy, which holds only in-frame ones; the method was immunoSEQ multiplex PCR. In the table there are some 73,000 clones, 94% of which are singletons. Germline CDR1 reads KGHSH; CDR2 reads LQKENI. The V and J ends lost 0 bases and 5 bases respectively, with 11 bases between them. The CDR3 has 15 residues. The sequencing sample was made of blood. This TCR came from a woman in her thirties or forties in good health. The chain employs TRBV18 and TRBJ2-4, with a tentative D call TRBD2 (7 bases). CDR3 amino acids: CASSPPGGGQNIQYF. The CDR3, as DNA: TGTGCCAGCTCACCACCAGGCGGGGGCCAAAACATTCAGTACTTC.